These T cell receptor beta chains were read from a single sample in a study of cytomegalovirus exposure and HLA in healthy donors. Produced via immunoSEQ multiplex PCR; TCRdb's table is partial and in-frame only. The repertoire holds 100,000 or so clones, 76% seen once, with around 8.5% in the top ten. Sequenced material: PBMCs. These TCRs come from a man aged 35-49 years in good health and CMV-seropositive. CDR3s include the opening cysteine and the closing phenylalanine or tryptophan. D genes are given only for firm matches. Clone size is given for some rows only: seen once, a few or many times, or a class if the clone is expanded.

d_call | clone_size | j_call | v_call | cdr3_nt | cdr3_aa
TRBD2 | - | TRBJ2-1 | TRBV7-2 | TGTGCCAGCAGTCCCCTAGCGGGACGGAATGAGCAGTTCTTC | CASSPLAGRNEQFF
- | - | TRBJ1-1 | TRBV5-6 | TGTGCCAGCAGCCAAGACAGGAACACTGAAGCTTTCTTT | CASSQDRNTEAFF
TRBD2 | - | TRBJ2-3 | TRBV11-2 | TGTGCCAGCAGCTCCCTTCGCGTAGCGGGGAAAAGCACAGATACGCAGTATTTT | CASSSLRVAGKSTDTQYF
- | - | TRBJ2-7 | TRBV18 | TGTGCCAGCTCACCGCCCTTGACAGCCTCCTACGAGCAGTACTTC | CASSPPLTASYEQYF
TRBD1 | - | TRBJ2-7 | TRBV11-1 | TGTGCCAGCAGTAGGACAGGGGTTTCTTACGAGCAGTACTTC | CASSRTGVSYEQYF
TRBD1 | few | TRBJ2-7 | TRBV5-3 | TGTGCCAGAAGCGGCGGGACAGGACTCTACGAGCAGTACTTC | CARSGGTGLYEQYF
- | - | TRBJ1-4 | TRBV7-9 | TGTGCCAGCAGCTTTGGCCGACAGAAGAATGAAAAACTGTTTTTT | CASSFGRQKNEKLFF
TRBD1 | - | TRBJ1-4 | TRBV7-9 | TGTGCCAGCAGCCCCAGGGGGACAGGGGCGAATGAAAAACTGTTTTTT | CASSPRGTGANEKLFF
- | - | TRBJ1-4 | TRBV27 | TGTGCCAGCAGGTTCGCGGCAGGGGCAACTAATGAAAAACTGTTTTTT | CASRFAAGATNEKLFF
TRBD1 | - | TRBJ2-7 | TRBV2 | TGTGCCAGCAGTGAACGCAGGGGGCTGGACGAGCAGTACTTC | CASSERRGLDEQYF
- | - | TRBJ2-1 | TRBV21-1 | TGTGCCAGCAGCAAAAGGAGGAGAACCCAGCAGTTCTTC | CASSKRRRTQQFF
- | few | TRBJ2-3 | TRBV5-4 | TGCGCCAGCAGCCAAGAGGAAGGGGGGGCAGATACGCAGTATTTT | CASSQEEGGADTQYF
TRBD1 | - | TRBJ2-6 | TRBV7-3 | TGTGCCAGCAGCATAAAAGGACAGGGGGCGACTGGGGCCAACGTCCTGACTTTC | CASSIKGQGATGANVLTF
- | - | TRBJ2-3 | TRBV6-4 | TGTGCCAGCAGTCATGACTCCTTAGATACGCAGTATTTT | CASSHDSLDTQYF
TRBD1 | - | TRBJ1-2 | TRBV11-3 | TGTGCCAGCAGCTTCAGGGGGCATGGCTACACCTTC | CASSFRGHGYTF
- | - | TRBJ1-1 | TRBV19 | TGTGCCAGTAGTAACAGGGTCGGCACTGAAGCTTTCTTT | CASSNRVGTEAFF
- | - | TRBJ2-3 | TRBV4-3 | TGCGCCAGCAGCCAAGATACGACTAGGGGCACAGATACGCAGTATTTT | CASSQDTTRGTDTQYF
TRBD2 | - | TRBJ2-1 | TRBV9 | TGTGCCAGCAGCGTGGGGGGCCTAGCGGGAGGACCCTCCTACAATGAGCAGTTCTTC | CASSVGGLAGGPSYNEQFF
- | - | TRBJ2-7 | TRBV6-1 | TGTGCCAGCAGTGAAACCACAGTCTCCTGCGAGCAGTACTTC | CASSETTVSCEQYF
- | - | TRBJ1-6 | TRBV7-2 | TGTGCCAGCAGCTTAGCGGAGGGGCCCTCGACCCACTTT | CASSLAEGPSTHF
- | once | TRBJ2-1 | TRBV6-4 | TGTGCCAGCAGTGACTTTCGGGCGGGTGAGCAGTTCTTC | CASSDFRAGEQFF
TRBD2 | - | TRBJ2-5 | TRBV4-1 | TGCGCCAGCAGCCAAGAGGCGGGAGGGTACCAAGAGACCCAGTACTTC | CASSQEAGGYQETQYF
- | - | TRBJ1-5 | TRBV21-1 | TGTGCCAGCAGCAATAATCCCGACAGGGGAGGTGGCAATCAGCCCCAGCATTTT | CASSNNPDRGGGNQPQHF
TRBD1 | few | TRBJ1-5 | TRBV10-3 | TGTGCCATCAGTGAGTCGACAGGGGGGTGGGAGCCCCAGCATTTT | CAISESTGGWEPQHF
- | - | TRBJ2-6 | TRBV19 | TGTGCCAGTAGTATAGGAGGTGGGGCCAACGGCCTGACTTTC | CASSIGGGANGLTF
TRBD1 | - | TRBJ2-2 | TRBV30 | TGTGCCTGGAGGAGACAGGGGGCAGGAACCGGGGAGCTGTTTTTT | CAWRRQGAGTGELFF
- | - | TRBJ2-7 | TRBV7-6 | TGTGCCAGCAGCTTAGGTCAGGTGAACTACGAGCAGTACTTC | CASSLGQVNYEQYF
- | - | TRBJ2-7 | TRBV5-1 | TGCGCCAGCAGCCGGGCAGGGAACTACGAGCAGTACTTC | CASSRAGNYEQYF
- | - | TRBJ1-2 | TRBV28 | TGTGCCAGCACCCTCTCAGGGTACGGCAGTGGCTACACCTTC | CASTLSGYGSGYTF
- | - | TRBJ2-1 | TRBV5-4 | TGTGCCAGCAGCTTGTCGTACAACAATGAGCAGTTCTTC | CASSLSYNNEQFF
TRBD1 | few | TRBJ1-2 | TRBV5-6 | TGTGCCAGCAGCTCCCCGGACAGGGAAGGCTACACCTTC | CASSSPDREGYTF
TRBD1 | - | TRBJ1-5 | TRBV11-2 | TGTGCCAGCAGCTTAAATACACAGGGGAATCAGCCCCAGCATTTT | CASSLNTQGNQPQHF
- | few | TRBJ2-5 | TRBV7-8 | TGTGCCAGCAGCTGGGGAACAGGAATCCAAGAGACCCAGTACTTC | CASSWGTGIQETQYF
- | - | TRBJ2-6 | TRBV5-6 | TGTGCCAGCAGCTTGTTGACAGGAACATACTCTGGGGCCAACGTCCTGACTTTC | CASSLLTGTYSGANVLTF
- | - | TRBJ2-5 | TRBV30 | TGTGCCTGGAGTGTCACGGGTCGGGAGACCCAGTACTTC | CAWSVTGRETQYF
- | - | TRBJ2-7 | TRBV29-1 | TGCAGCGTTGTTCTCTCTAGGGGTGAGCAGTACTTC | CSVVLSRGEQYF
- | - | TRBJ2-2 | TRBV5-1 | TGCGCCAGCAGCTTGGCGGGGCCAGGGGCTAACACCGGGGAGCTGTTTTTT | CASSLAGPGANTGELFF
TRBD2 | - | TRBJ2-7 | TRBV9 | TGTGCCAGCAGCGGGACTAGCGGATCCTACGAGCAGTACTTC | CASSGTSGSYEQYF
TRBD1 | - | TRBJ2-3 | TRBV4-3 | TGCGCCAGCAGCCGAAGAGGGGGCTCGGATACGCAGTATTTT | CASSRRGGSDTQYF
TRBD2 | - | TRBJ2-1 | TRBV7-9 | TGTGCCAGCAGCTTAGGTATTAGCGGGAGTAATCAGGAGCAGTTCTTC | CASSLGISGSNQEQFF